This T cell receptor beta chain stems from a study of early T cells in non-severe SARS-CoV-2 infection. Study-level background: The authors sequenced bulk RNA from unsorted whole blood, leaving chains unpaired.

This clonotype was seen many times. Antigen specificity is unknown. Attachment of unique molecular identifiers to individual cDNA molecules was performed. A single record per CDR3 protein comes from TCRdb applying MiXCR to the 5' RACE reads. Among about 66,000 distinct CDR3 sequences listed, roughly 10% were seen once. Broader study findings: Private and CD4 specificities were missed by VDJdb matching, skewed to anti-spike CD8.

Germline loops: CDR1 DFQATT, CDR2 SNEGSKA (reference sequence). The CDR3 is made up of 14 amino acids. The junction had 13 bases not matched to a gene; V was cut back by 6 bases and J by 7 bases. This chain joins TRBV20-1 and TRBJ2-7; 9 positions match TRBD1. Input material: whole blood. The clonotype was recovered from an adult who was a healthcare worker with PCR-confirmed SARS-CoV-2 infection or an uninfected control (not recorded which). This chain's CDR3 is CSALSRDREGEQYF. The CDR3 DNA follows: TGCAGTGCATTAAGCCGGGACAGGGAGGGGGAGCAGTACTTC.